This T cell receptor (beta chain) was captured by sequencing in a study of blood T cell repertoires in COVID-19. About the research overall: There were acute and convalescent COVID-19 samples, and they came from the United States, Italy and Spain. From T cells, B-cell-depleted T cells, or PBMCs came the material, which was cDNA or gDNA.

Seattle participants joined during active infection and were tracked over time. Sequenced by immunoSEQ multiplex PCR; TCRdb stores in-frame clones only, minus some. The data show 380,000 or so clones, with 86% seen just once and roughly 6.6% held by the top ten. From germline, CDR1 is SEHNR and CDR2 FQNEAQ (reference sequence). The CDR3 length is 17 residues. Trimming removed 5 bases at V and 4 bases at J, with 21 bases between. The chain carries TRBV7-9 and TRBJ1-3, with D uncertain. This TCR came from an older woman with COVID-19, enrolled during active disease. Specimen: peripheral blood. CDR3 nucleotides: TGTGCCAGCAGCCGGCTGGGAGGGCAGTTGACCGGAAACACCATATATTTT. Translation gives CASSRLGGQLTGNTIYF.